The subject of this entry is one T cell receptor (beta chain). The antigen is undetermined. The data belong to a study of beta chain features in type 1 diabetes. Study-wide points: Moderate but significant shortening of TCRB CDR3s was recorded in all four CD4+ subsets from Type 1 diabetes patients. Naive, central memory and Treg TCRB repertoires seemed to resemble each other more closely in patients than they did in healthy donors.

This CDR3 is 15 amino acids long. Germline loops: CDR1 SGHTA, CDR2 FQGNSA. Sequenced material consisted of expressed TCRB transcripts (all of the isolated RNA was reverse transcribed). Profiling relied on immunoSEQ multiplex PCR, and the TCRdb table lists in-frame clones only, not all of them. The sample lists about 160,000 clones, 6.5% to 8.5% occurring once. Sorting of CD4+ naive, central memory, regulatory and stem cell-like memory cells was performed via CD45RO/CCR7/CD25/CD127/CD95/CD27. Each sorted population was over 98% pure. The chain uses TRBV7-2 and TRBJ2-1, with TRBD2 as a possible D gene (7 bases). Sequencing was done on a sample of central memory CD4+ T cells from blood. The sequence was collected from a woman aged 18-29 years with type 1 diabetes. The CDR3 spells CAMQAGASSYNEQFF. The CDR3 DNA is TGTGCGATGCAGGCGGGGGCCAGCTCCTACAATGAGCAGTTCTTC. The full variable domain, its missing parts supplied by reference TRBV7-2 and TRBJ2-1, is GAGVSQSPSNKVTEKGKDVELRCDPISGHTALYWYRQSLGQGLEFLIYFQGNSAPDKSGLPSDRFSAERTGGSVSTLTIQRTQQEDSAVYLCAMQAGASSYNEQFFGPGTRLTVL.